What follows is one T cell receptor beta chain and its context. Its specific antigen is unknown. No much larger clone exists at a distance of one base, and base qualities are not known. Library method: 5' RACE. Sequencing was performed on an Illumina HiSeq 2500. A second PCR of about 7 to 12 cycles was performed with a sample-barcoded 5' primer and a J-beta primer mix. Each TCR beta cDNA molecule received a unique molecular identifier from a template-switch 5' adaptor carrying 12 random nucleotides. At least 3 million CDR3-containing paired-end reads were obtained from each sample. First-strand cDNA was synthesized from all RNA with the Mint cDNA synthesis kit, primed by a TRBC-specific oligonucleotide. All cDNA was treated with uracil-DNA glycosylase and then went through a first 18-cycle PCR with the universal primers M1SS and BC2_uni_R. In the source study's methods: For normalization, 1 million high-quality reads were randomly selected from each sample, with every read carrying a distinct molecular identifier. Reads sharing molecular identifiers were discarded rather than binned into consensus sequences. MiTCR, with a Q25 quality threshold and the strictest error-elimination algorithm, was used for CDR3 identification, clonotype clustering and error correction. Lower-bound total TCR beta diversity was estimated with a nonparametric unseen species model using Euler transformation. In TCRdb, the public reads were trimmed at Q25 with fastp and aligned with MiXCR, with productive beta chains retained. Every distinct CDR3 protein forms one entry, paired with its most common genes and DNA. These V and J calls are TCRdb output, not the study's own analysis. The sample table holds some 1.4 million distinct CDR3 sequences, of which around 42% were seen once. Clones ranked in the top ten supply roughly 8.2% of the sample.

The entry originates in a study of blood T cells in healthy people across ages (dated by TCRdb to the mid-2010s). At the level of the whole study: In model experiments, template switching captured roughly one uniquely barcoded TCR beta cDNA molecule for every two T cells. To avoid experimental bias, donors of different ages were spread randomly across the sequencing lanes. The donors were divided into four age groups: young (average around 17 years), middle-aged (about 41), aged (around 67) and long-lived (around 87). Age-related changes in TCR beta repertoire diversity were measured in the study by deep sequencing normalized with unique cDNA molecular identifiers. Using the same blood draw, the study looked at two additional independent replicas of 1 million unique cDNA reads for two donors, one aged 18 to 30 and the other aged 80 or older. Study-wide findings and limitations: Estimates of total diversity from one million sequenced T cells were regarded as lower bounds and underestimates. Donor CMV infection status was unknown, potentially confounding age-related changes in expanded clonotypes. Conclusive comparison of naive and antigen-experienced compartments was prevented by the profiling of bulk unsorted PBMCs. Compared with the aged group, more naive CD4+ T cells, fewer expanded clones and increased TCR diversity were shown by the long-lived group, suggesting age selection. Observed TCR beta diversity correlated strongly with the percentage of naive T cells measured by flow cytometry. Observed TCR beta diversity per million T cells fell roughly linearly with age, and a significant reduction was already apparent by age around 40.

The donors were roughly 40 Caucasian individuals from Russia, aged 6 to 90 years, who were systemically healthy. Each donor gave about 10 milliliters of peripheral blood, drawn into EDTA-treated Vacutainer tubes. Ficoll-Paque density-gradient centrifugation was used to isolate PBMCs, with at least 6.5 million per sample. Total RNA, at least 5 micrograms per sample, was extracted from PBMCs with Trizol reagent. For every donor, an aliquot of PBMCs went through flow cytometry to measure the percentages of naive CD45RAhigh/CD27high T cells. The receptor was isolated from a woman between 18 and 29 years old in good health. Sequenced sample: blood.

The CDR3 protein sequence reads: CASSVDGDPNQPQHF. The DNA sequence reads TGTGCCAGCAGCGTAGATGGGGATCCCAATCAGCCCCAGCATTTT. This chain is built from TRBV9 and TRBJ1-5; the D gene cannot be named for sure. Reading from cysteine to phenylalanine, the CDR3 counts 15 amino acids. CDR3 DNA only is kept here, 45 bases in frame from base 1. Trimming removed 0 bases from V and 3 bases from J, leaving 10 bases between the germline ends. CDR1 and CDR2 are drawn from the germline V gene: SGDLS, YYNGEE.